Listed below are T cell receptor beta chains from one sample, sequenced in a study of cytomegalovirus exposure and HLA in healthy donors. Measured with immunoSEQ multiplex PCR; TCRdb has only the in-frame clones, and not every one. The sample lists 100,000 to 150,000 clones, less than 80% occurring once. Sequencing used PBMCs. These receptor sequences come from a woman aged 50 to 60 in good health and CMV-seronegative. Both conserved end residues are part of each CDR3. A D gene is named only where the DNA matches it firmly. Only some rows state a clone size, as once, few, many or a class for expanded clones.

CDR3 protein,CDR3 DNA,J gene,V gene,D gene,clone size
CASSLWTGTYNEQFF,TGTGCCAGCAGCCTTTGGACGGGGACTTACAATGAGCAGTTCTTC,TRBJ2-1,TRBV5-6,NA,NA
CASSGGQGRGYTF,TGTGCCAGCAGTGGGGGACAGGGGCGCGGCTACACCTTC,TRBJ1-2,TRBV25-1,TRBD1,NA
CAWSIGLAGGGDTQYF,TGTGCCTGGAGTATTGGACTAGCGGGAGGAGGAGATACGCAGTATTTT,TRBJ2-3,TRBV30,TRBD2,few
CASSSGQENSPLHF,TGTGCCAGCAGCTCAGGACAGGAGAATTCACCCCTCCACTTT,TRBJ1-6,TRBV11-2,TRBD1,NA
CASRLPPGGYTF,TGTGCCAGCAGACTACCGCCCGGGGGCTACACCTTC,TRBJ1-2,TRBV28,NA,NA
CASSPGRTQGGSEQYF,TGTGCCAGCAGTCCCGGGAGAACACAGGGGGGCTCGGAGCAGTACTTC,TRBJ2-7,TRBV27,TRBD1,NA
CASSSPPGQGADTQYF,TGCGCCAGCAGTAGCCCCCCGGGACAGGGCGCAGATACGCAGTATTTT,TRBJ2-3,TRBV4-3,TRBD1,few
CATQEGGGDIQYF,TGTGCCACCCAAGAGGGGGGAGGGGACATTCAGTACTTC,TRBJ2-4,TRBV28,NA,NA
CASSIGDRVSGEQYF,TGTGCCAGTAGTATAGGGGACAGGGTTTCGGGCGAGCAGTACTTC,TRBJ2-7,TRBV19,TRBD1,NA
CASSGTNQETQYF,TGTGCCAGCAGCGGGACAAACCAAGAGACCCAGTACTTC,TRBJ2-5,TRBV9,NA,NA
CASSLVGLEHPSF,TGTGCCAGCAGCTTGGTGGGACTGGAGCACCCCAGTTTT,TRBJ2-3,TRBV11-2,NA,NA
CATQDREETQYF,TGTGCCACACAGGACAGGGAAGAGACCCAGTACTTC,TRBJ2-5,TRBV28,TRBD1,NA
CASSLSLFTYEQYF,TGTGCCAGCAGTTTATCTCTGTTTACCTACGAGCAGTACTTC,TRBJ2-7,TRBV28,NA,NA
CASSGAGGREQYF,TGTGCCAGCAGCGGGGCGGGAGGGCGCGAGCAGTACTTC,TRBJ2-7,TRBV11-2,TRBD2,NA
CASSPQGASTGELFF,TGTGCCAGCAGCCCACAGGGGGCCTCCACCGGGGAGCTGTTTTTT,TRBJ2-2,TRBV5-4,TRBD1,NA
CASSPAREGNTGELFF,TGTGCCAGCTCACCGGCGCGGGAGGGGAACACCGGGGAGCTGTTTTTT,TRBJ2-2,TRBV18,TRBD2,once
CASSFGTGGREQFF,TGTGCCAGCAGCTTTGGAACGGGAGGACGTGAGCAGTTCTTC,TRBJ2-1,TRBV7-2,TRBD2,NA
CASSPRGGPNEKLFF,TGTGCCAGCAGTCCCCGGGGGGGGCCTAATGAAAAACTGTTTTTT,TRBJ1-4,TRBV28,NA,NA
CASRTAGTSAYEQYF,TGTGCCAGCAGAACCGCCGGGACTAGTGCCTACGAGCAGTACTTC,TRBJ2-7,TRBV6-6,TRBD2,NA
CASSGRLAGEGGNQPQHF,TGTGCCAGTAGTGGGCGACTAGCAGGGGAAGGAGGCAATCAGCCCCAGCATTTT,TRBJ1-5,TRBV19,NA,NA
CASSEPGYSNQPQHF,TGTGCCAGCAGTGAACCCGGTTATAGCAATCAGCCCCAGCATTTT,TRBJ1-5,TRBV6-1,NA,once
CASSQDTSGAYEQYF,TGCGCCAGCAGCCAAGATACTAGCGGGGCCTACGAGCAGTACTTC,TRBJ2-7,TRBV4-3,TRBD2,NA